Listed below are T cell receptor beta chains from one sample, sequenced in a study of shared clonotypes between healthy human individuals. Here immunoSEQ multiplex PCR was the method, and the copy in TCRdb shows in-frame clones only, minus some. The sample lists roughly 500,000 clones; 79% were seen once. The sample consisted of PBMCs. The receptors were sampled from a woman between 40 and 55 years old in good health. Some clones in this sample may be carry-over from other donors' samples. The CDR3 runs from the conserved cysteine through the conserved F or W. Each record gives: D gene, J gene, V gene, clone size, CDR3 protein, CDR3 DNA. A D gene is named only where the DNA matches it firmly. Part of the rows lack a size; the others show once, few, many or a class for expanded clones.

d_call: TRBD2
j_call: TRBJ2-7
v_call: TRBV11-2
clone_size: few
cdr3_aa: CASSLTSGSLETYEQYF
cdr3_nt: TGTGCCAGCAGCCTGACTAGCGGGAGCTTAGAAACCTACGAGCAGTACTTC

d_call: .
j_call: TRBJ1-1
v_call: TRBV5-1
clone_size: .
cdr3_aa: CASSLGVLVTEAFF
cdr3_nt: TGCGCCAGCAGCTTGGGCGTTTTGGTTACTGAAGCTTTCTTT

d_call: TRBD1
j_call: TRBJ2-7
v_call: TRBV27
clone_size: .
cdr3_aa: CASSTGTGSGEQYF
cdr3_nt: TGTGCCAGCAGTACCGGGACAGGGAGCGGCGAGCAGTACTTC

d_call: .
j_call: TRBJ2-3
v_call: TRBV11-3
clone_size: .
cdr3_aa: CASAVATSTDTQYF
cdr3_nt: TGTGCCAGCGCGGTCGCGACTTCCACAGATACGCAGTATTTT

d_call: TRBD1
j_call: TRBJ2-7
v_call: TRBV6-1
clone_size: .
cdr3_aa: CASSEVQGVSYEQYF
cdr3_nt: TGTGCCAGCAGTGAAGTACAGGGGGTCTCCTACGAGCAGTACTTC

d_call: TRBD2
j_call: TRBJ2-5
v_call: TRBV5-1
clone_size: .
cdr3_aa: CASSLGLAGGVETQYF
cdr3_nt: TGCGCCAGCAGCTTGGGGCTAGCGGGAGGAGTAGAGACCCAGTACTTC

d_call: .
j_call: TRBJ2-7
v_call: TRBV18
clone_size: .
cdr3_aa: CASSPDGSYEQYF
cdr3_nt: TGTGCCAGCTCACCCGACGGGAGCTACGAGCAGTACTTC

d_call: .
j_call: TRBJ1-6
v_call: TRBV30
clone_size: .
cdr3_aa: CAWGTSPLHF
cdr3_nt: TGTGCCTGGGGAACTTCACCCCTCCACTTT

d_call: .
j_call: TRBJ2-2
v_call: TRBV25-1
clone_size: .
cdr3_aa: CASSDLSGHNAGELFF
cdr3_nt: TGTGCCAGCAGTGATTTATCAGGACATAACGCCGGGGAGCTGTTTTTT

d_call: TRBD2
j_call: TRBJ2-1
v_call: TRBV5-1
clone_size: .
cdr3_aa: CASSSQGLAYNEQFF
cdr3_nt: TGCGCCAGCAGCTCCCAGGGACTAGCTTACAATGAGCAGTTCTTC

d_call: .
j_call: TRBJ2-7
v_call: TRBV29-1
clone_size: .
cdr3_aa: CSVEGQTYEQYF
cdr3_nt: TGCAGCGTTGAAGGGCAGACCTACGAGCAGTACTTC

d_call: TRBD2
j_call: TRBJ2-5
v_call: TRBV6-5
clone_size: .
cdr3_aa: CASSYSLAGETQYF
cdr3_nt: TGTGCCAGCAGTTACTCGTTAGCGGGGGAGACCCAGTACTTC

d_call: .
j_call: TRBJ2-1
v_call: TRBV6-5
clone_size: .
cdr3_aa: CASSLGARNEQFF
cdr3_nt: TGTGCCAGCTCCCTCGGCGCACGAAATGAGCAGTTCTTC

d_call: TRBD1
j_call: TRBJ1-1
v_call: TRBV11-2
clone_size: .
cdr3_aa: CASGTGPNTEAFF
cdr3_nt: TGTGCCAGCGGGACAGGGCCAAACACTGAAGCTTTCTTT

d_call: .
j_call: TRBJ2-7
v_call: TRBV2
clone_size: .
cdr3_aa: CASNRQRSSYEQYF
cdr3_nt: TGTGCCAGCAACCGCCAAAGGAGCTCCTACGAGCAGTACTTC

d_call: TRBD2
j_call: TRBJ2-7
v_call: TRBV6-1
clone_size: .
cdr3_aa: CASSEISGRLTEQYF
cdr3_nt: TGTGCCAGCAGTGAAATTAGCGGGAGGCTTACCGAGCAGTACTTC

d_call: .
j_call: TRBJ1-5
v_call: TRBV6-1
clone_size: .
cdr3_aa: CASSEGVNSNQPQHF
cdr3_nt: TGTGCCAGCAGTGAGGGAGTAAATAGCAATCAGCCCCAGCATTTT

d_call: TRBD1
j_call: TRBJ1-5
v_call: TRBV30
clone_size: .
cdr3_aa: CAWSLGQGVNQPQHF
cdr3_nt: TGTGCCTGGAGTTTGGGACAGGGGGTAAATCAGCCCCAGCATTTT

d_call: .
j_call: TRBJ1-5
v_call: TRBV7-2
clone_size: .
cdr3_aa: CASSLAGGPNQPQHF
cdr3_nt: TGTGCCAGCAGCTTAGCGGGGGGACCCAATCAGCCCCAGCATTTT

d_call: .
j_call: TRBJ1-5
v_call: TRBV19
clone_size: once
cdr3_aa: CASSPSLGNQPQHF
cdr3_nt: TGTGCCAGTAGTCCGTCCCTTGGCAATCAGCCCCAGCATTTT

d_call: TRBD1
j_call: TRBJ1-4
v_call: TRBV5-1
clone_size: .
cdr3_aa: CASNQRGQGNEKLFF
cdr3_nt: TGCGCCAGCAACCAAAGGGGACAGGGTAATGAAAAACTGTTTTTT

d_call: .
j_call: TRBJ2-3
v_call: TRBV7-9
clone_size: few
cdr3_aa: CASSVPRGSGTDTQYF
cdr3_nt: TGTGCCAGCAGCGTGCCTCGAGGGTCGGGCACAGATACGCAGTATTTT

d_call: TRBD1
j_call: TRBJ2-7
v_call: TRBV5-1
clone_size: .
cdr3_aa: CASSLRPGGEQYF
cdr3_nt: TGCGCCAGCAGCTTGCGGCCAGGGGGCGAGCAGTACTTC

d_call: .
j_call: TRBJ1-2
v_call: TRBV2
clone_size: once
cdr3_aa: CASIGGESYGYTF
cdr3_nt: TGTGCCAGCATTGGGGGCGAGTCCTATGGCTACACCTTC

d_call: .
j_call: TRBJ1-6
v_call: TRBV28
clone_size: .
cdr3_aa: CASSSSVGRRNSPLHF
cdr3_nt: TGTGCCAGCAGTTCCTCCGTGGGGCGCCGGAATTCACCCCTCCACTTT

d_call: .
j_call: TRBJ2-1
v_call: TRBV29-1
clone_size: .
cdr3_aa: CSVSRGDEQFF
cdr3_nt: TGCAGCGTCTCGAGGGGAGATGAGCAGTTCTTC

d_call: TRBD2
j_call: TRBJ2-3
v_call: TRBV11-2
clone_size: .
cdr3_aa: CASSKGLAGTDTQYF
cdr3_nt: TGTGCCAGCAGTAAGGGGCTAGCGGGCACAGATACGCAGTATTTT

d_call: TRBD2
j_call: TRBJ2-1
v_call: TRBV19
clone_size: .
cdr3_aa: CASSTIASGSSYNEQFF
cdr3_nt: TGTGCCAGTAGTACGATCGCTAGCGGGAGCTCCTACAATGAGCAGTTCTTC